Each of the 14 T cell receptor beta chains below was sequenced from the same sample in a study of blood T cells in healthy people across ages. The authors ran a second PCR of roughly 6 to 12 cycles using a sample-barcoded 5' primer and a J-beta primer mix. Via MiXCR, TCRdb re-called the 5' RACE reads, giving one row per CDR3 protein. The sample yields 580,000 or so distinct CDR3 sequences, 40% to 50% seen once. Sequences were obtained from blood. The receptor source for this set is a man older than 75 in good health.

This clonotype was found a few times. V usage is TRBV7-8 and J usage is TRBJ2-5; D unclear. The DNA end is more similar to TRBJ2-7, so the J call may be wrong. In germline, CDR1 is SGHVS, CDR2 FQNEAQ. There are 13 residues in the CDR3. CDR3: CASSAPAVGEQYF. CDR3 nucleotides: TGTGCCAGCAGCGCGCCCGCGGTCGGCGAGCAGTACTTC.

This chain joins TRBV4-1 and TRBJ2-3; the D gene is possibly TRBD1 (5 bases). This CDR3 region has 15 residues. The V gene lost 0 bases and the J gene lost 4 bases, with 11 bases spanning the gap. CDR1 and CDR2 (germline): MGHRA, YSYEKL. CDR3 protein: CASSQEGARADTQYF. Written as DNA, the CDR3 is TGCGCCAGCAGCCAAGAAGGGGCTAGGGCAGATACGCAGTATTTT.

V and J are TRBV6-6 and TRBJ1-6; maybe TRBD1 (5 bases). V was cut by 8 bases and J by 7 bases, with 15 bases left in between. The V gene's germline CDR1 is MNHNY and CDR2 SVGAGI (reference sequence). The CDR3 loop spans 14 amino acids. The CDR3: CASAPGTGNSPLHF. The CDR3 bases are TGTGCCAGCGCCCCCGGGACGGGGAATTCACCCCTCCACTTT.

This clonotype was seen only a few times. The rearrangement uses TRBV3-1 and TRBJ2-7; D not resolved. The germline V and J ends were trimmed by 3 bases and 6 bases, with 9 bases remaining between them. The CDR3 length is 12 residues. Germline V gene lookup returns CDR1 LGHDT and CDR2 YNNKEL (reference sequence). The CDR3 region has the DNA TGTGCCAGCAGCCACCCCACGGGCGAGCAGTACTTC. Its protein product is CASSHPTGEQYF.

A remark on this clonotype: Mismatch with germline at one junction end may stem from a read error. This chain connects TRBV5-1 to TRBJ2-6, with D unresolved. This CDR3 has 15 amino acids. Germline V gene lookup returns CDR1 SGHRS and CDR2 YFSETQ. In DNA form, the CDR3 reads TGCGCCAGCAGCTTGGATGGTAGTGGGACCAACGTCCTGACTTTC. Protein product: CASSLDGSGTNVLTF. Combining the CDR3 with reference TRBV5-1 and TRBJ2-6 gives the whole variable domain KAGVTQTPRYLIKTRGQQVTLSCSPISGHRSVSWYQQTPGQGLQFLFEYFSETQRNKGNFPGRFSGRQFSNSRSEMNVSTLELGDSALYLCASSLDGSGTNVLTFGAGSRLTVL.

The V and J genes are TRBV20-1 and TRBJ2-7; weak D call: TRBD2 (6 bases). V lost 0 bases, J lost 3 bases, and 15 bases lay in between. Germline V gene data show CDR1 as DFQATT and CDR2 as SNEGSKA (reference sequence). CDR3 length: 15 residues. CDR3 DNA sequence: TGCAGTGCTAGAGATGCGGGGAGTGGTCACTACGAGCAGTACTTC. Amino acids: CSARDAGSGHYEQYF.

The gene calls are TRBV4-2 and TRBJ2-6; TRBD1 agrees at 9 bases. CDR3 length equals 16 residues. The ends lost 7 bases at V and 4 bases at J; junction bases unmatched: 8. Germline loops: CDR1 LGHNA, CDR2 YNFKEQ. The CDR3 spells CASTLGTGFGANVLTF. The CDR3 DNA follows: TGTGCCAGCACCCTTGGGACAGGGTTCGGGGCCAACGTCCTGACTTTC.

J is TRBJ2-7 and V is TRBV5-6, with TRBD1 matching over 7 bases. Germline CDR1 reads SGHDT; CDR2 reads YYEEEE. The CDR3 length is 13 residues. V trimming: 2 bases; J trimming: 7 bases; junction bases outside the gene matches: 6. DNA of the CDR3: TGTGCCAGCAGCTTAACAGGGGTGGGTGAGCAGTACTTC. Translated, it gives CASSLTGVGEQYF.

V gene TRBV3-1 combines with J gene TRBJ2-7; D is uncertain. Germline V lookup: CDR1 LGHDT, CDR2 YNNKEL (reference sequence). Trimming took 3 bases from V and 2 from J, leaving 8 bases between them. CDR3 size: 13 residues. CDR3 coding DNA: TGTGCCAGCAGCCAGAAAGGAGCCTACGAGCAGTACTTC. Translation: CASSQKGAYEQYF.

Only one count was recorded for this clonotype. The CDR3 reads CASSSQSGGWSTDTQYF. CDR3 DNA: TGTGCCAGCAGCTCACAATCAGGGGGATGGAGCACAGATACGCAGTATTTT. This chain links TRBV7-9 with TRBJ2-3; 7 bases agree with TRBD1. Germline V gene lookup returns CDR1 SEHNR and CDR2 FQNEAQ (reference sequence). Losses at the gene ends were 4 bases for V and 0 bases for J; bases not matched to a gene: 10. This CDR3 comprises 17 residues.

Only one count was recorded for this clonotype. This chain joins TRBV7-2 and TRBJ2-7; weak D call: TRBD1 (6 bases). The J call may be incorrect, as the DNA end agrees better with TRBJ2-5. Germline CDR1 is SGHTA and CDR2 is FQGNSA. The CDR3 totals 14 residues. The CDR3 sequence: CASSLVPDRETQYF. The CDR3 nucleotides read TGTGCCAGCAGCTTAGTTCCGGACAGAGAGACCCAGTACTTC.

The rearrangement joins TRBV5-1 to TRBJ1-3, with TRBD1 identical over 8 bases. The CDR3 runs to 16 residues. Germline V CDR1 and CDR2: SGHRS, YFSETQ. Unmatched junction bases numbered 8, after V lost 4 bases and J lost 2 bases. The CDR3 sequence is CASSDQGALTGNTIYF. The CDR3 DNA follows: TGCGCCAGCAGCGATCAGGGGGCGCTAACTGGAAACACCATATATTTT. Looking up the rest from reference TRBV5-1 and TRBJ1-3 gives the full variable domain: KAGVTQTPRYLIKTRGQQVTLSCSPISGHRSVSWYQQTPGQGLQFLFEYFSETQRNKGNFPGRFSGRQFSNSRSEMNVSTLELGDSALYLCASSDQGALTGNTIYFGEGSWLTVV.

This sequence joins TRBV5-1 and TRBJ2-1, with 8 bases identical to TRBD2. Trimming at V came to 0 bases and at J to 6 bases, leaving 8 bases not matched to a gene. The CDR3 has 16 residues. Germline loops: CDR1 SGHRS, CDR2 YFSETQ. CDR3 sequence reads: CASSLVIGRARNEQFF. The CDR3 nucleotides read TGCGCCAGCAGCTTGGTAATCGGGAGGGCCCGCAATGAGCAGTTCTTC.

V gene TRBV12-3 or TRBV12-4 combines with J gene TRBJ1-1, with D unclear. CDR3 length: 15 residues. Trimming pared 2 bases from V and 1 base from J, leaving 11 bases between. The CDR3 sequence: CASSLRVRSNTEAFF. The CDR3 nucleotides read TGTGCCAGCAGTTTAAGGGTCAGATCGAACACTGAAGCTTTCTTT.